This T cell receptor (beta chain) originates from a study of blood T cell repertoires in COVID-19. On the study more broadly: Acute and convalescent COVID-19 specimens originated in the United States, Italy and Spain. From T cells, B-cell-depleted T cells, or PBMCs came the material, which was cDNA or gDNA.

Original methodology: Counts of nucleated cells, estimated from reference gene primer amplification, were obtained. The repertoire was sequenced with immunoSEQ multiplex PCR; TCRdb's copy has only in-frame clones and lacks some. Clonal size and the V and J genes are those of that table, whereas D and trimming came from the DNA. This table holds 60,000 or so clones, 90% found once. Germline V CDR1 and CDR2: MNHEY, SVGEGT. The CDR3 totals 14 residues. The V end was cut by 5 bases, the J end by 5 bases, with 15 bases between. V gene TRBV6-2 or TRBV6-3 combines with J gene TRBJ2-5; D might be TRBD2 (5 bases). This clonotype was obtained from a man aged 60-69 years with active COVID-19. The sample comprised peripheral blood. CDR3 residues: CASSTDWLGETQYF. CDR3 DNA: TGTGCCAGCAGTACGGACTGGCTGGGGGAGACCCAGTACTTC.